The 22 T cell receptor beta chains given below trace back to one sample, sequenced in a study of T cell repertoires in cytomegalovirus infection. TCRdb fed the reads into MiXCR, producing one record per CDR3 protein. The data show fewer than 200,000 distinct CDR3 sequences, with about 15% seen just once and 25% to 30% held by the top ten. Source material: PBMCs. The receptors originated from a human donor in good health (CMV status not recorded). Some clones in this sample may be carry-over from other donors' samples.

This clonotype was seen ten or more times. This sequence joins TRBV27 and TRBJ2-4, with a possible D match to TRBD1 (5 bases). Germline V gene data show CDR1 as MNHEY and CDR2 as SMNVEV (reference sequence). Trimming took 2 bases from V and 7 from J, leaving 12 bases between them. The CDR3 consists of 14 residues. The CDR3 bases are TGTGCCAGCAGTTTACCAGGACAAAGGAACATTCAGTACTTC. Its translation is CASSLPGQRNIQYF.

V is TRBV5-5 and J is TRBJ2-3; D gene unclear. Between the trimmed V and J ends, which lost 0 bases and 4 bases, there was a span of 9 bases. This CDR3 spans 14 amino acids. CDR1 is SGHKS and CDR2 is YYEKEE in the germline V gene (reference sequence). In DNA, the CDR3 is TGTGCCAGCAGCTTGGCCCCGGAATCAGATACGCAGTATTTT. Translated, it gives CASSLAPESDTQYF.

This clonotype was detected only a few times. The rearrangement joins TRBV29-1 to TRBJ2-1; tentatively, D is TRBD2 (6 bases). Trimming stripped 6 bases from V and 3 bases from J, with 15 bases between. In germline, CDR1 is SQVTM, CDR2 ANQGSEA. This CDR3 is 14 amino acids long. The CDR3: CSVGGTGDYNEQFF. Written as DNA, the CDR3 is TGCAGCGTCGGAGGGACTGGTGACTACAATGAGCAGTTCTTC.

In its sample, this clonotype was seen many times. This chain connects TRBV7-6 to TRBJ2-7; 7 bases are shared with TRBD1. The CDR3 covers 13 residues. V was clipped by 5 bases and J by 3 bases; unmatched bases: 4. Germline V gives CDR1 SGHVS, CDR2 FNYEAQ. The CDR3 DNA reads TGTGCCAGCAGCCTCCGACAGGGCTACGAGCAGTACTTC. Amino acid sequence: CASSLRQGYEQYF.

This clonotype was counted only a few times. V is TRBV19 and J is TRBJ2-3, with 9 bases matching TRBD1. With V trimmed by 5 bases and J by 2 bases, 5 bases remained unmatched. Germline V lookup: CDR1 LNHDA, CDR2 SQIVND (reference sequence). The CDR3 extends over 15 amino acids. The CDR3 nucleotides are TGTGCCAGTAGTCCACAGGGGGCCCTCACAGATACGCAGTATTTT. It is translated as CASSPQGALTDTQYF.

The table lists this clonotype with many counts. The chain recombines TRBV5-1 with TRBJ2-1; 9 positions match TRBD2. The junction had 9 bases not matched to a gene; V was cut back by 1 base and J by 7 bases. Germline lookup yields CDR1 SGHRS and CDR2 YFSETQ. The CDR3 is 16 residues long. CDR3 residues: CASSLRKRGVRNEQFF. The DNA for the CDR3 is TGCGCCAGCAGCTTGAGGAAGCGGGGGGTGAGGAATGAGCAGTTCTTC.

This clonotype was counted only a few times. The chain carries TRBV11-2 and TRBJ1-5; 8 bases match TRBD1. This CDR3 spans 16 amino acids. Germline values: CDR1 SGHAT, CDR2 FQNNGV. V lost 5 bases to trimming and J lost 1 base; unmatched junction nucleotides: 7. CDR3 DNA: TGTGCCAGCAGCCGCGGACAGGGTGGAAGCAATCAGCCCCAGCATTTT. Translation gives CASSRGQGGSNQPQHF.

The sample holds many counts of this clonotype. The J gene is TRBJ2-3, the V gene TRBV6-1; D not certain. Germline V gene lookup returns CDR1 MNHNS and CDR2 SASEGT. The CDR3 spans 15 residues. Between the trimmed V and J ends, which lost 2 bases and 5 bases, there was a span of 14 bases. CDR3 nucleotides: TGTGCCAGCAGTGAATACGGATTCTCCAAAGATACGCAGTATTTT. This translates into CASSEYGFSKDTQYF.

This clonotype was counted ten times or more. The J gene is TRBJ2-3, the V gene TRBV7-2; tentatively, D is TRBD2 (6 bases). Germline values: CDR1 SGHTA, CDR2 FQGNSA. The CDR3 contains 15 residues. V shed 1 base and J shed 5 bases, with 13 bases lying between them. The CDR3 coding sequence is TGTGCCAGCAGCTTAGGGGGAGGATTCGGAGATACGCAGTATTTT. This gives the protein CASSLGGGFGDTQYF.

This clonotype was found many times. The J gene is TRBJ1-5, the V gene TRBV2, with 10 bases aligning to TRBD1. The CDR3 runs to 14 residues. The trim removed 7 bases at V and 6 bases at J, leaving 6 bases unmatched. Germline V gene sequence: CDR1 SNHLY, CDR2 FYNNEI. This CDR3 is CASNPRTGGQPQHF. DNA of the CDR3: TGTGCCAGCAATCCCCGGACAGGGGGTCAGCCCCAGCATTTT.

This clonotype was counted many times. The chain couples TRBV6-1 to TRBJ1-1; D may be TRBD1 (5 bases). V was trimmed by 3 bases and J by 0 bases, leaving 11 bases between them. CDR1 and CDR2 from the germline V gene are MNHNS and SASEGT. The CDR3 totals 15 residues. The CDR3 region has the DNA TGTGCCAGCAGTGAGCGGGGGTTGGTGAACACTGAAGCTTTCTTT. Its translation: CASSERGLVNTEAFF.

In this sample, this clonotype turned up a few times. This chain connects TRBV2 to TRBJ2-2; D is possibly TRBD2 (5 bases). The CDR3 length is 14 residues. Germline CDR1 is SNHLY and CDR2 is FYNNEI. Trimming stripped 5 bases from V and 4 bases from J, with 11 bases between. This CDR3 reads CASSMGAGTGELFF. The CDR3 coding sequence is TGTGCCAGCAGTATGGGAGCTGGCACCGGGGAGCTGTTTTTT.

Ten or more counts support this clonotype. The V call is TRBV7-2, the J call TRBJ2-5; 8 bases are a match to TRBD2. Germline assignment: CDR1 SGHTA and CDR2 FQGNSA. The CDR3 runs 17 residues. With 4 bases clipped from V and 1 base from J, the junction kept 11 bases outside the gene matches. The CDR3 coding sequence is TGTGCCAGCAGCTCCCCTCGGCTAGCGGGCATCCAAGAGACCCAGTACTTC. It specifies CASSSPRLAGIQETQYF.

The genes are TRBV7-6 and TRBJ2-1, with TRBD1 as a possible D gene (5 bases). This CDR3 has 13 residues. From germline, CDR1 is SGHVS and CDR2 FNYEAQ. V dropped 6 bases and J dropped 9 bases, with 15 bases sitting between them. As DNA, the CDR3 is TGTGCCAGCAGGGGCAGGGTCTATACTGAGCAGTTCTTC. Residues: CASRGRVYTEQFF. Based on the CDR3 plus reference TRBV7-6 and TRBJ2-1, the full variable domain is GAGVSQSPRYKVTKRGQDVALRCDPISGHVSLYWYRQALGQGPEFLTYFNYEAQQDKSGLPNDRFSAERPEGSISTLTIQRTEQRDSAMYRCASRGRVYTEQFFGPGTRLTVL.

This chain joins TRBV13 and TRBJ1-2; D is uncertain. CDR1 is PRHDT, CDR2 FYEKMQ, per germline (reference sequence). There are 14 residues in the CDR3. The V end was cut by 2 bases, the J end by 4 bases, with 11 bases between. For the CDR3, the DNA is TGTGCCAGCAGCTTAAGCGGCAGGCTCTATGGCTACACCTTC. Its translation: CASSLSGRLYGYTF.

There are many counts of this clonotype. The chain joins TRBV7-8 to TRBJ1-5; tentatively, D is TRBD1 (5 bases). The CDR3 extends over 13 amino acids. Trimming left V 1 base short and J 7 bases short, with 8 bases between. CDR1 and CDR2 (germline): SGHVS, FQNEAQ. The CDR3 sequence is CASSLDRQQPQHF. In nucleotides, the CDR3 is TGTGCCAGCAGCTTAGACAGGCAGCAGCCCCAGCATTTT.

This clonotype was detected a few times. The rearrangement joins TRBV29-1 to TRBJ2-1; TRBD2 agrees at 11 bases. J was trimmed by 7 bases and V by 3 bases; bases with no gene match: 5. Germline values: CDR1 SQVTM, CDR2 ANQGSEA. The CDR3 length is 14 residues. CDR3 in amino acids: CSVDASGRRNEQFF. The DNA of the CDR3 is TGCAGCGTTGACGCTAGCGGGAGGCGTAATGAGCAGTTCTTC.

This clonotype was seen many times. The chain employs TRBV29-1 and TRBJ2-1, with unresolved D. CDR1 is SQVTM, CDR2 ANQGSEA, per germline. The CDR3 is 14 amino acids. V dropped 4 bases and J dropped 5 bases, with 15 bases sitting between them. The CDR3 nucleotides read TGCAGCGTTGTCCCAAAGAAGGTCCACAATGAGCAGTTCTTC. It is translated as CSVVPKKVHNEQFF.

This clonotype was detected ten times or more. The chain recombines TRBV7-3 with TRBJ1-1; D ambiguous. Germline values: CDR1 SGHTA, CDR2 FQGTGA. There are 16 residues in the CDR3. Trimming cost V 5 bases and J 4 bases, with 20 bases left between them. The CDR3 sequence: CASSPSTVGLLTEAFF. The CDR3 nucleotides read TGTGCCAGCAGCCCGTCCACTGTGGGCCTTCTCACTGAAGCTTTCTTT.

The gene calls are TRBV2 and TRBJ2-3; D remains ambiguous. The germline V gene encodes CDR1 SNHLY and CDR2 FYNNEI. The V and J ends lost 10 bases and 0 bases respectively, with 14 bases between them. The CDR3 runs to 14 residues. As DNA, the CDR3 is TGTGCCACCTTAAGATCTACCAGCACAGATACGCAGTATTTT. Its translation: CATLRSTSTDTQYF.

This clonotype showed up many times. The gene calls are TRBV7-9 and TRBJ2-7; 9 positions agree with TRBD1. The germline CDR1 and CDR2 sequences are SEHNR and FQNEAQ (reference sequence). The ends lost 3 bases at V and 0 bases at J; junction bases unmatched: 3. This CDR3 is 15 amino acids long. The CDR3 is CASSFRDRVSYEQYF. The CDR3 nucleotides are TGTGCCAGCAGCTTCCGGGACAGGGTCTCCTACGAGCAGTACTTC.

At least ten counts were recorded for this clonotype. The chain joins TRBV12-3 or TRBV12-4 to TRBJ2-7; tentatively, D is TRBD2 (5 bases). There are 13 residues in the CDR3. V was clipped by 2 bases and J by 6 bases, with 11 bases between them. DNA of the CDR3: TGTGCCAGCAGTTTACATGGACTCGGCGAGCAGTACTTC. The encoded protein is CASSLHGLGEQYF.